This T cell receptor beta chain is drawn from a study of identical twins. Germline CDR1 reads ENHRY; CDR2 reads SYGVKD. The CDR3 totals 12 residues. The ends were cut back, 10 bases at V and 1 base at J, with 10 bases in the middle. TCRdb ran MiXCR on the 5' RACE reads and lists one entry per CDR3 protein. The sample has fewer than 900,000 distinct CDR3 sequences; 20% to 25% are singletons. This clonotype has more than one count but fewer than ten. This same sample was also part of a study on T cells expressing NK-cell markers.

The receptor comes from a woman under 30 in good health. The sample consisted of PBMCs. The chain combines TRBV10-3 with TRBJ1-1; unclear D gene. The DNA for the CDR3 is TGTGCCACGCAAGAGTCGAACACTGAAGCTTTCTTT. Amino acids: CATQESNTEAFF.